This T cell receptor beta chain was sequenced during a study of T-cell reconstitution after alpha-beta-depleted transplantation in children. Unique molecular identifiers were incorporated during preparation of the TCRbeta library. Each CDR3 protein gets one entry after TCRdb re-called the PCR reads with MiXCR. The sample contains a few hundred thousand distinct CDR3 sequences, about a tenth of which appear only once. Germline V CDR1 and CDR2: MGHRA, YSYEKL. V gave up 2 bases and J gave up 5 bases; unmatched junction bases: 10. This CDR3 region has 18 residues. This TCR was sampled from a human donor who donated a stem cell graft to a child with acute lymphoblastic leukemia. V usage is TRBV4-1 and J usage is TRBJ2-1; TRBD2 matches at 12 bases. The sequencing here drew on PBMCs from the stem cell graft donor, taken from the stem cell graft. The CDR3 loop reads CASSQIPKLAGGHNEQFF. The CDR3 DNA follows: TGCGCCAGCAGCCAAATACCCAAACTAGCGGGAGGACACAATGAGCAGTTCTTC.